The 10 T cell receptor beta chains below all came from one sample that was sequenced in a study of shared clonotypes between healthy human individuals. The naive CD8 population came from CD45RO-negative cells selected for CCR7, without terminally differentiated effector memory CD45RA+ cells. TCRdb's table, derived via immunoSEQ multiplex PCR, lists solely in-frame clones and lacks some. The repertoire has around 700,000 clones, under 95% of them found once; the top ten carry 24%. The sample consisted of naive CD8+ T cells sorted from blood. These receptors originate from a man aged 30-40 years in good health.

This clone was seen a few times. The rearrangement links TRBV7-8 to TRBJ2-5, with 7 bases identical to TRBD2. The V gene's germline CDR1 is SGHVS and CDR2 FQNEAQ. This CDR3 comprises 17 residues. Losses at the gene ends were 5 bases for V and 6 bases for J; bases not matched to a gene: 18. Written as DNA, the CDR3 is TGTGCCAGCAGCGACCTGGGGCTAGCGGACCCAGCAAAGACCCAGTACTTC. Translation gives CASSDLGLADPAKTQYF.

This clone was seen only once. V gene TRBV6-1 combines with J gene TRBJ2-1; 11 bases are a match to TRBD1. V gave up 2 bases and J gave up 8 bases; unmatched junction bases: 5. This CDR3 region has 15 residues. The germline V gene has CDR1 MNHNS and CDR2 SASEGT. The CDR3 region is CASSEWDRGGYEQFF. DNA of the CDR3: TGTGCCAGCAGTGAATGGGACAGGGGGGGTTATGAGCAGTTCTTC.

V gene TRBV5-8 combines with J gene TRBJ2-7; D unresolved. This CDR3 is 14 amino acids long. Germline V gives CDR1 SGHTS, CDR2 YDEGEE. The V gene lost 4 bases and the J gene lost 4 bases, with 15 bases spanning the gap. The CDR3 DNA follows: TGTGCCAGCAGCCCCCCGGACCAAGGGTACGAGCAGTACTTC. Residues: CASSPPDQGYEQYF.

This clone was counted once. CDR3 loop: CASGGGSRYEQYF. The DNA for the CDR3 is TGTGCCAGCGGGGGGGGTTCGAGATACGAGCAGTACTTC. The chain is built from TRBV6-5 and TRBJ2-7; 7 bases line up with TRBD2. Germline V gene lookup returns CDR1 MNHEY and CDR2 SVGAGI. This CDR3 is built from 13 residues. With V trimmed by 8 bases and J by 4 bases, 8 bases remained unmatched.

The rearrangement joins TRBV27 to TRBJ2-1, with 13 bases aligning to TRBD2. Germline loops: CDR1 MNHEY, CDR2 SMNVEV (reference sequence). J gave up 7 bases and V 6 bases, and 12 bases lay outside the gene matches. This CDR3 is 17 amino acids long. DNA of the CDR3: TGTGCCAGCAGACTAGCGGGAGGGTTGGCTATCGTTAATGAGCAGTTCTTC. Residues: CASRLAGGLAIVNEQFF.

CDR3 nucleotides: TGCGCCAGCAGCTCCTCCCTCGGGCTAGCGGGAGCCTACGAGCAGTACTTC. Protein product: CASSSSLGLAGAYEQYF. The V and J genes are TRBV5-1 and TRBJ2-7; 10 nucleotides align to TRBD2. Trimming at V came to 3 bases and at J to 2 bases, leaving 11 bases not matched to a gene. Germline V gene data show CDR1 as SGHRS and CDR2 as YFSETQ. The CDR3 has 17 amino acids.

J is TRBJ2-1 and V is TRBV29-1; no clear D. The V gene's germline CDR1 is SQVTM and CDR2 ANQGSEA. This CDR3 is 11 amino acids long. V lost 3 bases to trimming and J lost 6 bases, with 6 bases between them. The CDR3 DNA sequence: TGCAGCGTTGATACGGTCAATGAGCAGTTCTTC. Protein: CSVDTVNEQFF.

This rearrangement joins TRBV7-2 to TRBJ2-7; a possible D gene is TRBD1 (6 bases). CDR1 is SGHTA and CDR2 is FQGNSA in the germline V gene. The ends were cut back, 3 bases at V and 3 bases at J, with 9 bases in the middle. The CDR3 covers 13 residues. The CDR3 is CASSFRGRYEQYF. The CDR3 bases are TGTGCCAGCAGCTTCAGGGGTCGCTACGAGCAGTACTTC.

The CDR3 nucleotides are TGTGCCAGCAGCGCCGGGGACGCCGGGGAGCTGTTTTTT. Residues: CASSAGDAGELFF. The V and J genes are TRBV9 and TRBJ2-2; D may be TRBD1 or TRBD2 (5 bases each). The V and J ends lost 3 bases and 6 bases respectively, with 9 bases between them. The germline V gene encodes CDR1 SGDLS and CDR2 YYNGEE. The CDR3 runs to 13 residues.

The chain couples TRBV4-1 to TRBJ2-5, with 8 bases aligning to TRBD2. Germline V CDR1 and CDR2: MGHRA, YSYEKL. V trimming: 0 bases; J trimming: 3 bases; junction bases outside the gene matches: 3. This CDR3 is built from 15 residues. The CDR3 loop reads CASSQDSGGEETQYF. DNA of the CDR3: TGCGCCAGCAGCCAAGATTCGGGGGGGGAAGAGACCCAGTACTTC.